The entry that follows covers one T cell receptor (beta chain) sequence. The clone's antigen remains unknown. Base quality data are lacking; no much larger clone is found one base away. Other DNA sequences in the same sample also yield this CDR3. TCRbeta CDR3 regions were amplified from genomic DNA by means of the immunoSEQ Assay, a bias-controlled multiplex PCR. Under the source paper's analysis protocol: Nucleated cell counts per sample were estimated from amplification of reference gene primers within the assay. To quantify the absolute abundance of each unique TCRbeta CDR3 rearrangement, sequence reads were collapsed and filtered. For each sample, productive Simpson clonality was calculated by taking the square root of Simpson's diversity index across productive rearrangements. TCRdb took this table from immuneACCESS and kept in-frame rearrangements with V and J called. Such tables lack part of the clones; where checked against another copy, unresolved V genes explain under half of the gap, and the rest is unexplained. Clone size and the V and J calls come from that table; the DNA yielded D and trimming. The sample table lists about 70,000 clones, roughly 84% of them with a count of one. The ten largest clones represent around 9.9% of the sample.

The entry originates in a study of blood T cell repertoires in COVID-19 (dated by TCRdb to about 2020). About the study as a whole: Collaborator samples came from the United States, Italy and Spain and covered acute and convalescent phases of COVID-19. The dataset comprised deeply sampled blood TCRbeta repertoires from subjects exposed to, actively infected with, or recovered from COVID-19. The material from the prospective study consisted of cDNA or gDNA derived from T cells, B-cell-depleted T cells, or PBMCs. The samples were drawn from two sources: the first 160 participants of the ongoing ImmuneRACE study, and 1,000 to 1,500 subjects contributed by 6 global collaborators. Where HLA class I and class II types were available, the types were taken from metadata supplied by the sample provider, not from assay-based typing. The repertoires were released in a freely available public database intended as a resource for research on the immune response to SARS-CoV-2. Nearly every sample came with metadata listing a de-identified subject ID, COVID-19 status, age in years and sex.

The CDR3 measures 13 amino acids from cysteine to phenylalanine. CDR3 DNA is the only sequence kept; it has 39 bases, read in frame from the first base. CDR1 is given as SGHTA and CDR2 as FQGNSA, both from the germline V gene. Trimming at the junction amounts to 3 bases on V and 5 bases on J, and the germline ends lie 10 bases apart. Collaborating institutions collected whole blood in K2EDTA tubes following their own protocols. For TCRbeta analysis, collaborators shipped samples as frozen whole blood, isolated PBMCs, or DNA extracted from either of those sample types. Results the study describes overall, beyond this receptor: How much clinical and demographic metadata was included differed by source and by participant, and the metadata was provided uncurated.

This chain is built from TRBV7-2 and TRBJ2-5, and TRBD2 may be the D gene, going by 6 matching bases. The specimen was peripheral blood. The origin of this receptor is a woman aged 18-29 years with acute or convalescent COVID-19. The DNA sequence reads TGTGCCAGCAGCTTCACAGGAGGGGAGACCCAGTACTTC. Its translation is CASSFTGGETQYF.